This T cell receptor beta chain was captured in a study of CD8 T cells in Susac syndrome. The CDR3 runs to 14 residues. V was shortened by 4 bases and J by 3 bases, with 10 bases between the two germline ends. Germline V CDR1 and CDR2: SNHLY, FYNNEI. An input of 0.5 to 1 ug of RNA was subjected to reverse transcription using random hexamers. In TCRdb, the immunoSEQ multiplex PCR reads were re-called with MiXCR into one record per CDR3 protein. Here the sample spans about 120,000 distinct CDR3 sequences, about 94% being singletons. The receptor was isolated from a human donor with multiple sclerosis. The sequencing input was CD4+ T cells from PBMCs. The chain recombines TRBV2 with TRBJ1-3; D uncertain. Here the CDR3 DNA reads TGTGCCAGCAGTGTCTCCGGGGATGGAAACACCATATATTTT. This translates into CASSVSGDGNTIYF.